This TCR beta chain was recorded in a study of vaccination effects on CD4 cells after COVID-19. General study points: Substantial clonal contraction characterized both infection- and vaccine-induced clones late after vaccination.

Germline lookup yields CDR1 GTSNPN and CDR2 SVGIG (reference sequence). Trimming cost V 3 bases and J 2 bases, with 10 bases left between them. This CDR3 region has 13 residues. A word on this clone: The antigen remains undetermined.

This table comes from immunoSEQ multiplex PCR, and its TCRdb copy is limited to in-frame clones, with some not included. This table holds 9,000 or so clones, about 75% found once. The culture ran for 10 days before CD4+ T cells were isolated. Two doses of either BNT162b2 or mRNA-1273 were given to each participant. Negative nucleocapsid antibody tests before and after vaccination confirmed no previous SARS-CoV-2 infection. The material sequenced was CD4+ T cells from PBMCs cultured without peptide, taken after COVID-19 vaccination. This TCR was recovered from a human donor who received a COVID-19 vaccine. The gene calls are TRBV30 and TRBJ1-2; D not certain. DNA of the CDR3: TGTGCCTGGAGAAAAGAAAGCAACTATGGCTACACCTTC. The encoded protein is CAWRKESNYGYTF.